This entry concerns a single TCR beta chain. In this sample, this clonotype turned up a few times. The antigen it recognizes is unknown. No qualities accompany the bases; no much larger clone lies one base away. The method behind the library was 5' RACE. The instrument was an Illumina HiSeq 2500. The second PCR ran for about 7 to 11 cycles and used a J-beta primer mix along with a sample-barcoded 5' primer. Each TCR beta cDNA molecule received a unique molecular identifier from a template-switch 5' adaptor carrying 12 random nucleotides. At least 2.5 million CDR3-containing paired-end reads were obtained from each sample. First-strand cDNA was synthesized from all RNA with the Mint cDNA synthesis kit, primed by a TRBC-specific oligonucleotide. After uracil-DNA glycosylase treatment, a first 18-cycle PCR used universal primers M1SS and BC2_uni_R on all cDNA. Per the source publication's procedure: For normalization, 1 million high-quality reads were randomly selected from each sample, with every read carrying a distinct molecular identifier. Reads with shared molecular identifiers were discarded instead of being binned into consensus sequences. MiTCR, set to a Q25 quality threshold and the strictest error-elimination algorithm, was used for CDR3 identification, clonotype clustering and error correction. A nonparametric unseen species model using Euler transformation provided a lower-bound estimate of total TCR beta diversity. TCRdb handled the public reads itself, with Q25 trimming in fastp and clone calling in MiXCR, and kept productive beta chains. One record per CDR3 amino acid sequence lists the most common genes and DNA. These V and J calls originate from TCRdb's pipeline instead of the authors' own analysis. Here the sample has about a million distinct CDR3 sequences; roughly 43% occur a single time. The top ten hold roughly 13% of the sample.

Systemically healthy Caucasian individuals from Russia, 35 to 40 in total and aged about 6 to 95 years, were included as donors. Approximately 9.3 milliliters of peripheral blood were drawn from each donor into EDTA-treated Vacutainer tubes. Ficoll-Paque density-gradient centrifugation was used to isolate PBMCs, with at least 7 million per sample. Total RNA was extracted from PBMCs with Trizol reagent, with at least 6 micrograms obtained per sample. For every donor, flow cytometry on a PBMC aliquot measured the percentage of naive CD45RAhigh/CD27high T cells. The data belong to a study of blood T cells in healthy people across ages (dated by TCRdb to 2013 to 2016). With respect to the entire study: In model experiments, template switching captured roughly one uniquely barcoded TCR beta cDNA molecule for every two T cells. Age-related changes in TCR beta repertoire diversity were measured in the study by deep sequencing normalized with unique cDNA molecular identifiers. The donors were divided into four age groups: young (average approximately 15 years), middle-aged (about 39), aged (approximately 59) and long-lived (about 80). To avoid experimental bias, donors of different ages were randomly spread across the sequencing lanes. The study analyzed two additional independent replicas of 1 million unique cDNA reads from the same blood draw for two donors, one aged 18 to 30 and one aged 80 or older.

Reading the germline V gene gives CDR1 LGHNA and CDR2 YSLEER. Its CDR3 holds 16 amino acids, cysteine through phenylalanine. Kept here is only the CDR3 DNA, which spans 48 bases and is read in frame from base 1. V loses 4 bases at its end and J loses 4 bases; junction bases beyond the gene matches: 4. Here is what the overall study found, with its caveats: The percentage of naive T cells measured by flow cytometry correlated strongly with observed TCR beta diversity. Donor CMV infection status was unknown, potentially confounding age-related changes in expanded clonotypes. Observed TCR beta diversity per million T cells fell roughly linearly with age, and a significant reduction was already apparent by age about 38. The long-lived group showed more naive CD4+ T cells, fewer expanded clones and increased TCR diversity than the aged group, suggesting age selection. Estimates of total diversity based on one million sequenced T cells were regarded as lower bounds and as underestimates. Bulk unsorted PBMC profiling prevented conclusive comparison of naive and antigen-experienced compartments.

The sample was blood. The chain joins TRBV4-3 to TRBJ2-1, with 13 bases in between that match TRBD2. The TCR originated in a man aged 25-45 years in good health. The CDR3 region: CASSRGLAGAYNEQFF. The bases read TGCGCCAGCAGCCGAGGACTAGCGGGGGCATACAATGAGCAGTTCTTC.